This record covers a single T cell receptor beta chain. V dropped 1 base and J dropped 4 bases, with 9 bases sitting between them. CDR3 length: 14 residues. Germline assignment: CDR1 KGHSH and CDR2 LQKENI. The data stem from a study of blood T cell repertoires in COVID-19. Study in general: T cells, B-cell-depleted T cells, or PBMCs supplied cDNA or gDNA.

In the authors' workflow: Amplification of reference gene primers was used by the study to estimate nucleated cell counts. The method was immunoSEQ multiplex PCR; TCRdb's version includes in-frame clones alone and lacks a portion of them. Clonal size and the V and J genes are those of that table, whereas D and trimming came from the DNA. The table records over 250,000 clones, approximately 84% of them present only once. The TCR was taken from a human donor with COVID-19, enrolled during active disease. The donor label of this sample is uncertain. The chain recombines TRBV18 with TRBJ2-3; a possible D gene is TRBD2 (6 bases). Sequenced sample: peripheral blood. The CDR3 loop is CASSPRGEPDTQYF. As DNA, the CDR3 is TGTGCCAGCTCACCACGGGGGGAACCAGATACGCAGTATTTT.